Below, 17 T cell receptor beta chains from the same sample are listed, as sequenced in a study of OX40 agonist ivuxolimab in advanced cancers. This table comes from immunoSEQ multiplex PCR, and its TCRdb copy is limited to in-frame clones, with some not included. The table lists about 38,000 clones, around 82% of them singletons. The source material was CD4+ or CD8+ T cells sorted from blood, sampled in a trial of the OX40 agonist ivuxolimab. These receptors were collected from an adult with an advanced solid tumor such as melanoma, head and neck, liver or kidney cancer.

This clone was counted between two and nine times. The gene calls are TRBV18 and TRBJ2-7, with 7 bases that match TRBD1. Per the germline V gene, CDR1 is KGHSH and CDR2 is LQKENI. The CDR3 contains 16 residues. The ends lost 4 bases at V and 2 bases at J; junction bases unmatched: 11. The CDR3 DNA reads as TGTGCCAGCTCACGACCGGGGACAGACCTAACCTACGAGCAGTACTTC. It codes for CASSRPGTDLTYEQYF.

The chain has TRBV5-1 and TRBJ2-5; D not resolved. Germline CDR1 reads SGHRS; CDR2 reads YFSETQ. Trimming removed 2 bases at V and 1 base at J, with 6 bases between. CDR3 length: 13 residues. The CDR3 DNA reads TGCGCCAGCAGCTTAAACCCCCAAGAGACCCAGTACTTC. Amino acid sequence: CASSLNPQETQYF.

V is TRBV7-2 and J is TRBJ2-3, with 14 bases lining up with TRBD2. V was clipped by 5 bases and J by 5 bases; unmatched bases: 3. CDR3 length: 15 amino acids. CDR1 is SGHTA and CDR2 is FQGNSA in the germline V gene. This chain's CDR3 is CASSPTSGRGDTQYF. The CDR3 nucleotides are TGTGCCAGCAGCCCGACTAGCGGGAGGGGAGATACGCAGTATTTT.

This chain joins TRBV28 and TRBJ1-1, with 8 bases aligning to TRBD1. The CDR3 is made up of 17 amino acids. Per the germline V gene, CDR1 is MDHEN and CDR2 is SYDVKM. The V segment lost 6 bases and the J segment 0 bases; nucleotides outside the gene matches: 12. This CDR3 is CASRYPGQAGMNTEAFF. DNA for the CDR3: TGTGCCAGCAGATATCCGGGACAGGCCGGCATGAACACTGAAGCTTTCTTT.

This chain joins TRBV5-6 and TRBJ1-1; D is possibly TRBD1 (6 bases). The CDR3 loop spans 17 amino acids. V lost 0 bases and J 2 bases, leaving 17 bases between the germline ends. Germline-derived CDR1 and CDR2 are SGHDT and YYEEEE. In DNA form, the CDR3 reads TGTGCCAGCAGCTTGGGACTCCGCAGGGGTAGAAACACTGAAGCTTTCTTT. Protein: CASSLGLRRGRNTEAFF.

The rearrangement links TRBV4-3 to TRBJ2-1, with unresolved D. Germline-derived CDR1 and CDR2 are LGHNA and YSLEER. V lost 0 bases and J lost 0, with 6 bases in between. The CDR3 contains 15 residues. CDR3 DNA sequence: TGCGCCAGCAGCCAAGATATGAGCTCCTACAATGAGCAGTTCTTC. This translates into CASSQDMSSYNEQFF.

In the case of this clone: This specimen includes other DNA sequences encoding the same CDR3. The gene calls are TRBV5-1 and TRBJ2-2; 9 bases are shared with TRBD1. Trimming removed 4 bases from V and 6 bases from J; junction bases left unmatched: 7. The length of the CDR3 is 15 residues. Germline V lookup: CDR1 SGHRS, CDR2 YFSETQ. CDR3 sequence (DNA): TGCGCCAGCAGCAGGACAGGGGTCGCTGCCGGGGAGCTGTTTTTT. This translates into CASSRTGVAAGELFF.

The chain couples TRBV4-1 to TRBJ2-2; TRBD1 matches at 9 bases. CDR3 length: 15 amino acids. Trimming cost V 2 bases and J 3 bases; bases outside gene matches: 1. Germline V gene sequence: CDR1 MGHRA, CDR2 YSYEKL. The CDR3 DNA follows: TGCGCCAGCAGCCAACGGACAGGGGACACCGGGGAGCTGTTTTTT. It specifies CASSQRTGDTGELFF.

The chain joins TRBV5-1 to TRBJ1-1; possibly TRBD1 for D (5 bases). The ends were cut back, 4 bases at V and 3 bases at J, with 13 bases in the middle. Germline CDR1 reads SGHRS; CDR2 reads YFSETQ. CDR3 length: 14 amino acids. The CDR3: CASSQFPGYTEAFF. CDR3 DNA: TGCGCCAGCAGCCAGTTCCCAGGGTACACTGAAGCTTTCTTT.

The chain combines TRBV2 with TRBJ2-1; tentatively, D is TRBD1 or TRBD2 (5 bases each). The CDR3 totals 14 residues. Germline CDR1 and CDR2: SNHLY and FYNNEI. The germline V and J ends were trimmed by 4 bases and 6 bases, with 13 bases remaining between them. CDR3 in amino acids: CASSGVREINEQFF. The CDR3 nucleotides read TGTGCCAGCAGTGGGGTCAGGGAGATCAATGAGCAGTTCTTC. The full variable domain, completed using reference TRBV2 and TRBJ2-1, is EPEVTQTPSHQVTQMGQEVILRCVPISNHLYFYWYRQILGQKVEFLVSFYNNEISEKSEIFDDQFSVERPDGSNFTLKIRSTKLEDSAMYFCASSGVREINEQFFGPGTRLTVL.

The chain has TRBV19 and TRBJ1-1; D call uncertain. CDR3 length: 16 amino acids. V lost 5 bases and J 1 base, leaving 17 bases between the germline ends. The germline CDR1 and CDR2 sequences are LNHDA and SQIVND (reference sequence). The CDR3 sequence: CASSLDALPPNTEAFF. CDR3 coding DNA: TGTGCCAGTAGTCTTGACGCTTTACCCCCGAACACTGAAGCTTTCTTT.

The CDR3: CASSEGADGQPQHF. In nucleotides, the CDR3 is TGTGCCAGCAGTGAGGGGGCTGATGGCCAGCCCCAGCATTTT. The V call is TRBV25-1, the J call TRBJ1-5, with D possibly TRBD1 on 6 matching bases. Trimming removed 3 bases at V and 7 bases at J, with 13 bases between. The germline gives CDR1 MGHDK, CDR2 SYGVNS. The CDR3 consists of 14 residues. The variable domain in full, completed from reference TRBV25-1 and TRBJ1-5, reads EADIYQTPRYLVIGTGKKITLECSQTMGHDKMYWYQQDPGMELHLIHYSYGVNSTEKGDLSSESTVSRIRTEHFPLTLESARPSHTSQYLCASSEGADGQPQHFGDGTRLSIL.

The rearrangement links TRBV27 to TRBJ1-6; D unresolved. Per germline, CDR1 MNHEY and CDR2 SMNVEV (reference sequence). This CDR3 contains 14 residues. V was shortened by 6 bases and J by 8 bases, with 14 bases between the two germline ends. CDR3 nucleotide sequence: TGTGCCAGCAGGGAAGGCGGTCGGCATTCACCCCTCCACTTT. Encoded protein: CASREGGRHSPLHF.

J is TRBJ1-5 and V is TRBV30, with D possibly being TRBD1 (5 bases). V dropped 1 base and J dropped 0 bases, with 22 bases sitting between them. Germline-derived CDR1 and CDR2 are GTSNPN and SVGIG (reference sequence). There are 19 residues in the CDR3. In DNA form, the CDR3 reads TGTGCCTGGAGTGCCCGCCGGGACCGCTATCAAATTAGCAATCAGCCCCAGCATTTT. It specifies CAWSARRDRYQISNQPQHF.

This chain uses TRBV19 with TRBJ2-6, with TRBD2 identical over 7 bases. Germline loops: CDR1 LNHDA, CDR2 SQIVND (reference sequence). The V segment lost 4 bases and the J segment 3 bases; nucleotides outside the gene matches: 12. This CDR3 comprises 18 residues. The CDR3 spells CASSNELGRRNGANVLTF. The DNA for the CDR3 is TGTGCCAGTAGTAACGAGCTCGGGAGGAGGAATGGGGCCAACGTCCTGACTTTC.

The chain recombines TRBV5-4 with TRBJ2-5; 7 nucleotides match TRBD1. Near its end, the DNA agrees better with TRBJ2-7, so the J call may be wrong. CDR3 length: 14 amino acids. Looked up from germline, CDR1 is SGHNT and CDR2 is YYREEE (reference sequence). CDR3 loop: CASSLTGVSYEQYF. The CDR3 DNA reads TGTGCCAGCAGCTTAACAGGGGTCTCCTACGAGCAGTACTTC.

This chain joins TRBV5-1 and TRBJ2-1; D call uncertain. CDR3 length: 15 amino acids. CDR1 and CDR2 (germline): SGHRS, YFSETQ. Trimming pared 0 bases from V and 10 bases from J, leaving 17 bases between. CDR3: CASSLDRPKVGEQFF. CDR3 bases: TGCGCCAGCAGCTTGGATCGCCCAAAGGTAGGAGAGCAGTTCTTC. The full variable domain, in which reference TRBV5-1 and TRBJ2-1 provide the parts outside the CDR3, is KAGVTQTPRYLIKTRGQQVTLSCSPISGHRSVSWYQQTPGQGLQFLFEYFSETQRNKGNFPGRFSGRQFSNSRSEMNVSTLELGDSALYLCASSLDRPKVGEQFFGPGTRLTVL.